The present T cell receptor (beta chain) was sequenced within a study of T cells in Graves' hyperthyroidism and ophthalmopathy. There are many counts of this clonotype. Germline CDR1 MNHNS, CDR2 SASEGT. This CDR3 is 15 amino acids long. Trimming removed 5 bases from V and 5 bases from J; junction bases left unmatched: 6. Any patient presenting with uncontrolled infection, other autoimmune disease, pregnancy or lactation was left out. The CDR3 regions of TCR beta were amplified from RNA transcripts. A set of HTBI primers served as the primers for a first-round RT-PCR of the TCR CDR3. Using its own MiXCR run on the multiplex PCR reads, TCRdb lists one record per CDR3 protein. The sample contains roughly 530,000 distinct CDR3 sequences, 17% of which appear only once.

The TCR originated in a woman between 18 and 29 years old with Graves' ophthalmopathy. The genes are TRBV6-1 and TRBJ2-1; 10 nucleotides align to TRBD2. Sequenced sample: blood. CDR3 bases: TGTGCCAGCAGTAAACTAGCGGGACAAAACAATGAGCAGTTCTTC. Translated, it gives CASSKLAGQNNEQFF.